The 19 T cell receptor beta chains presented below share a single source sample, sequenced in a study of blood T cell repertoires in COVID-19. Libraries were prepared by immunoSEQ multiplex PCR; TCRdb keeps only in-frame clonotypes and omits some of them. Of over 400,000 clones listed, 85% to 90% are singletons. The sample taken for sequencing was peripheral blood. The origin of the receptors is a woman between 50 and 59 years old with COVID-19, enrolled during active disease.

CDR3 in DNA: TGTGCCAGCAGTACTTGGGCCGCGGCAGGGGGCATGTATGAGCAGTTCTTC. The encoded protein is CASSTWAAAGGMYEQFF. The rearrangement joins TRBV28 to TRBJ2-1; 8 nucleotides line up with TRBD1. With 5 bases clipped from V and 8 bases from J, the junction kept 17 bases outside the gene matches. CDR3 length equals 17 residues. The germline V gene encodes CDR1 MDHEN and CDR2 SYDVKM.

A single count supports this clone. The chain uses TRBV20-1 and TRBJ1-4; no firm D call. Trimming stripped 3 bases from V and 2 bases from J, with 16 bases between. The V gene's germline CDR1 is DFQATT and CDR2 SNEGSKA (reference sequence). The CDR3 loop spans 16 amino acids. CDR3 nucleotides: TGCAGTGCTAGTGTCAACGGTGCAGGCACTAATGAAAAACTGTTTTTT. This translates into CSASVNGAGTNEKLFF.

CDR3 residues: CASSEGSMNTIYF. The DNA of the CDR3 is TGTGCCAGCAGTGAAGGGTCTATGAACACCATATATTTT. The rearrangement uses TRBV6-1 and TRBJ1-3; D gene ambiguous. The CDR3 sequence is 13 residues long. V gave up 1 base and J gave up 7 bases, with 8 bases separating them. Germline CDR1 and CDR2: MNHNS and SASEGT.

The CDR3 reads CASSYSTRNSGNTIYF. The CDR3 DNA reads as TGTGCCAGCAGTTACTCGACACGTAACTCTGGAAACACCATATATTTT. The chain links TRBV6-5 to TRBJ1-3; D is undetermined. Germline V gene lookup returns CDR1 MNHEY and CDR2 SVGAGI. The CDR3 extends over 16 amino acids. The V gene lost 0 bases and the J gene lost 0 bases, with 9 bases spanning the gap.

This chain links TRBV19 with TRBJ1-1; 8 bases match TRBD1. Germline CDR1 and CDR2: LNHDA and SQIVND (reference sequence). V was pared by 5 bases and J by 0 bases, with 5 bases of the junction left unmatched. The length of the CDR3 is 15 residues. The CDR3 loop is CASSLNRGMNTEAFF. DNA for the CDR3: TGTGCCAGTAGTCTCAACAGGGGGATGAACACTGAAGCTTTCTTT.

The V call is TRBV4-1, the J call TRBJ1-2; D might be TRBD1 (5 bases). The germline V and J ends were trimmed by 3 bases and 2 bases, with 13 bases remaining between them. CDR3 length: 15 amino acids. Germline V lookup: CDR1 MGHRA, CDR2 YSYEKL. CDR3 DNA sequence: TGCGCCAGCAGCCACCCGATGGGGGGAAACTATGGCTACACCTTC. This encodes CASSHPMGGNYGYTF.

This clone was seen just once. This rearrangement joins TRBV3-1 (or the pseudogene TRBV3-2) to TRBJ2-2; no definite D call. From germline, CDR1 is LGHDT and CDR2 YNNKEL (reference sequence). There are 12 residues in the CDR3. Trimming cost V 4 bases and J 5 bases, with 5 bases left between them. The CDR3 loop is CASSPPTGELFF. As DNA, the CDR3 is TGTGCCAGCAGCCCCCCTACCGGGGAGCTGTTTTTT.

This chain's CDR3 is CASSLERGIEAFF. CDR3 coding DNA: TGTGCCAGCAGTTTAGAAAGAGGAATTGAAGCTTTCTTT. This sequence joins TRBV12-3 or TRBV12-4 and TRBJ1-1, with D unclear. V lost 1 base to trimming and J lost 7 bases, with 10 bases between them. The CDR3 length is 13 residues.

The chain couples TRBV28 to TRBJ2-5; TRBD2 agrees at 10 bases. Per germline, CDR1 MDHEN and CDR2 SYDVKM. The CDR3 has 16 residues. J gave up 5 bases and V 2 bases, and 8 bases lay outside the gene matches. Here the CDR3 DNA reads TGTGCCAGCAGTTTAACCAGCGGGGGGGCTGGGGAGACCCAGTACTTC. Translating it yields CASSLTSGGAGETQYF.

This clone was seen only a few times. This chain links TRBV5-4 with TRBJ1-1, with 7 bases fitting TRBD1. Looked up from germline, CDR1 is SGHNT and CDR2 is YYREEE (reference sequence). With V trimmed by 4 bases and J by 7 bases, 13 bases remained unmatched. CDR3 length equals 15 residues. This CDR3 reads CASSANYRGGLEAFF. Written as DNA, the CDR3 is TGTGCCAGCAGCGCAAATTACAGGGGCGGCCTTGAAGCTTTCTTT.

J is TRBJ2-7 and V is TRBV19; tentative D call: TRBD1 (5 bases). CDR3 size: 14 residues. V was clipped by 6 bases and J by 5 bases, with 17 bases between them. The germline CDR1 and CDR2 sequences are LNHDA and SQIVND (reference sequence). The chain's CDR3 is CASRGSGLVDEQYF. For the CDR3, the DNA is TGTGCCAGTAGGGGGTCAGGGTTAGTCGACGAGCAGTACTTC.

The chain has TRBV18 and TRBJ1-5; TRBD1 aligns across 9 bases. The CDR3 consists of 17 residues. The V and J ends lost 4 bases and 5 bases, in that order; junction bases with no gene match: 12. Germline V lookup: CDR1 KGHSH, CDR2 LQKENI. The CDR3 sequence: CASSHTRTGESDQPQHF. CDR3 DNA: TGTGCCAGCTCACACACCCGGACAGGGGAGTCGGATCAGCCCCAGCATTTT.

The chain links TRBV25-1 to TRBJ2-1, with D perhaps matching TRBD2 (6 bases). The germline V gene encodes CDR1 MGHDK and CDR2 SYGVNS. CDR3 length: 14 residues. V shed 3 bases and J shed 4 bases, with 10 bases lying between them. The CDR3 sequence is CASSEPGDYNEQFF. The CDR3 DNA reads TGTGCCAGCAGTGAGCCGGGAGATTACAATGAGCAGTTCTTC. The full variable domain, with the rest looked up from reference TRBV25-1 and TRBJ2-1, is EADIYQTPRYLVIGTGKKITLECSQTMGHDKMYWYQQDPGMELHLIHYSYGVNSTEKGDLSSESTVSRIRTEHFPLTLESARPSHTSQYLCASSEPGDYNEQFFGPGTRLTVL.

J is TRBJ1-1 and V is TRBV5-1, with a tentative D call TRBD1 (6 bases). Trimming removed 1 base from V and 9 bases from J, with 16 bases in between. CDR1 and CDR2 (germline): SGHRS, YFSETQ. The CDR3 covers 14 residues. CDR3 DNA: TGCGCCAGCAGCTTGAGAAGGGACACCTTGAAAGCTTTCTTT. This translates into CASSLRRDTLKAFF. Based on the CDR3 plus reference TRBV5-1 and TRBJ1-1, the full variable domain is KAGVTQTPRYLIKTRGQQVTLSCSPISGHRSVSWYQQTPGQGLQFLFEYFSETQRNKGNFPGRFSGRQFSNSRSEMNVSTLELGDSALYLCASSLRRDTLKAFFGQGTRLTVV.

V usage is TRBV2 and J usage is TRBJ2-3, with TRBD2 matching 8 bases. The CDR3 runs 14 residues. The germline V gene encodes CDR1 SNHLY and CDR2 FYNNEI. Trimming took 6 bases from V and 6 from J; bases not matched to a gene: 8. The CDR3 DNA sequence: TGTGCCAGCAGAGCGGGACTAGGGTCGGATACGCAGTATTTT. It specifies CASRAGLGSDTQYF.

The gene calls are TRBV6-1 and TRBJ1-2; a weak D match, TRBD1 (5 bases). Trimming removed 1 base from V and 7 bases from J, with 19 bases in between. The length of the CDR3 is 16 residues. Germline CDR1 and CDR2: MNHNS and SASEGT. The CDR3 here is CASSEVRGGSGGGYTF. The CDR3 region has the DNA TGTGCCAGCAGTGAAGTGAGGGGAGGGTCTGGGGGTGGCTACACCTTC.

Of note for this clone: The same CDR3 arises from other DNA sequences in this sample as well. The chain joins TRBV2 to TRBJ2-6; 7 nucleotides match TRBD2. V shed 0 bases, J shed 2 bases, and the junction held 1 base outside the gene matches. The CDR3 is 16 residues long. Germline lookup yields CDR1 SNHLY and CDR2 FYNNEI. The CDR3 region has the DNA TGTGCCAGCAGTGAAGCGGGGGGGACTGGGGCCAACGTCCTGACTTTC. It codes for CASSEAGGTGANVLTF.

CDR3 amino acids: CASSFKQGADTQYF. Here the CDR3 DNA reads TGTGCCAGCAGCTTCAAACAGGGGGCAGATACGCAGTATTTT. This chain joins TRBV5-4 and TRBJ2-3; 8 bases line up with TRBD1. The CDR3 is 14 amino acids. Germline assignment: CDR1 SGHNT and CDR2 YYREEE (reference sequence). V shed 2 bases and J 4 bases; nucleotides not matched to a gene: 3.

Only one count was recorded for this clone. The rearrangement links TRBV19 to TRBJ1-1; D uncertain. V lost 6 bases and J 5 bases, leaving 10 bases between the germline ends. CDR1 is LNHDA, CDR2 SQIVND, per germline (reference sequence). CDR3 length: 12 residues. The chain's CDR3 is CASSPTGTEAFF. The CDR3 nucleotides read TGTGCCAGTAGCCCCACGGGGACTGAAGCTTTCTTT. Full variable domain (rest looked up from reference TRBV19 and TRBJ1-1): DGGITQSPKYLFRKEGQNVTLSCEQNLNHDAMYWYRQDPGQGLRLIYYSQIVNDFQKGDIAEGYSVSREKKESFPLTVTSAQKNPTAFYLCASSPTGTEAFFGQGTRLTVV.